This T cell receptor (beta chain) was recorded in a study of tumor and adjacent non-tumor tissue in lung cancer. In the study overall: Patients were aged roughly 30 to 76, some 10 men and 5 women, stage I to III.

Germline CDR1 SGHDN, CDR2 FVKESK. CDR3 size: 14 residues. The template was RNA from unsorted bulk tissue. The normal lung tissue was taken more than 3 cm from the tumor edge. Donors were chemotherapy-naive, newly diagnosed lung cancer surgical patients in China, August–late 2014. A modified ARM-PCR protocol with three rounds of nested PCR amplified TCRbeta. TCRdb processed the multiplex PCR reads anew with MiXCR; each CDR3 protein has one entry. This sample has 94,000 or so distinct CDR3 sequences; around 80% occur once, and the top ten carry about a fifth. In the case of this clonotype: The germline gene is not matched at one end of the junction; a read error may be the cause.

V and J are TRBV14 and TRBJ2-7; D not resolved. The TCR originated in a woman between 50 and 59 years old with non-small cell lung cancer. Sequencing input: distant non-tumor lung tissue. The CDR3 nucleotides read TGTGCCAGCAGCCGAGATGGGAACGCCTACGAGGAGTACTTC. Residues: CASSRDGNAYEEYF.